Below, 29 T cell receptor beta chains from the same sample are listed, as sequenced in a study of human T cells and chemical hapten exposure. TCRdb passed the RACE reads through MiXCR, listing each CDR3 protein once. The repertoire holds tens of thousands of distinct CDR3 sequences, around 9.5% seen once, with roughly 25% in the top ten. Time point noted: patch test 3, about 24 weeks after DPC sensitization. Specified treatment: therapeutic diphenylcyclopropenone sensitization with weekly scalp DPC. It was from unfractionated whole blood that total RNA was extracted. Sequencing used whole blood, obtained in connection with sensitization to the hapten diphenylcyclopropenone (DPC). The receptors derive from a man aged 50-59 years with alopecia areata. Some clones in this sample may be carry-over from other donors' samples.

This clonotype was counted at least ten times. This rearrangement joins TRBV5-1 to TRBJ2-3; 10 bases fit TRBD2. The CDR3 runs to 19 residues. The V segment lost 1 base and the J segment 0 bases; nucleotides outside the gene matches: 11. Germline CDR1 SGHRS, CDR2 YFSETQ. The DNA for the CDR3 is TGCGCCAGCAGCTTGTCTCTAGCGGGAGCGGGACCTAGCACAGATACGCAGTATTTT. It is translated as CASSLSLAGAGPSTDTQYF. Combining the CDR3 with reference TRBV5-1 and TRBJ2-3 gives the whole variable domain KAGVTQTPRYLIKTRGQQVTLSCSPISGHRSVSWYQQTPGQGLQFLFEYFSETQRNKGNFPGRFSGRQFSNSRSEMNVSTLELGDSALYLCASSLSLAGAGPSTDTQYFGPGTRLTVL.

CDR3 in DNA: TGTGCCAGCAGTTACGGGGGACTAGCGGGAGCCAGTGGAGAGCAGTACTTC. It specifies CASSYGGLAGASGEQYF. The chain is built from TRBV6-5 and TRBJ2-7, with 14 bases identical to TRBD2. The germline V gene has CDR1 MNHEY and CDR2 SVGAGI. The CDR3 length is 17 residues. Germline trimming cut 2 bases from V and 7 bases from J; bases unmatched to any gene: 10.

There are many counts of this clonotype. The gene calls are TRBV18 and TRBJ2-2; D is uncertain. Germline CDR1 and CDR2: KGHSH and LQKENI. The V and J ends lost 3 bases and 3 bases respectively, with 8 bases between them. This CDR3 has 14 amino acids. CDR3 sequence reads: CASSPSSDTGELFF. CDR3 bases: TGTGCCAGCTCACCCTCCTCGGACACCGGGGAGCTGTTTTTT. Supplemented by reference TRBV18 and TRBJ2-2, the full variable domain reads NAGVMQNPRHLVRRRGQEARLRCSPMKGHSHVYWYRQLPEEGLKFMVYLQKENIIDESGMPKERFSAEFPKEGPSILRIQQVVRGDSAAYFCASSPSSDTGELFFGEGSRLTVL.

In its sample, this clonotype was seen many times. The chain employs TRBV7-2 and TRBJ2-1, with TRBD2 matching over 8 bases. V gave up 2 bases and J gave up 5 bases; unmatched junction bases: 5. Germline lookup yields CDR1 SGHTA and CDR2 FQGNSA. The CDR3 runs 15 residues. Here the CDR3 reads CASSLPTSGNNEQFF. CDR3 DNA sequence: TGTGCCAGCAGCTTACCCACTAGCGGTAACAATGAGCAGTTCTTC.

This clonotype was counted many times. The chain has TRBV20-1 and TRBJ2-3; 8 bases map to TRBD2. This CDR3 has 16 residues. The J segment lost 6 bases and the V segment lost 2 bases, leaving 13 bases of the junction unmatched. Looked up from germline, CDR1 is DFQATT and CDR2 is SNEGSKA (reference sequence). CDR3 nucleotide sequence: TGCAGTGCTAGATCCCTCGTGAGCGGGAGAAAGGATACGCAGTATTTT. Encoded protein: CSARSLVSGRKDTQYF.

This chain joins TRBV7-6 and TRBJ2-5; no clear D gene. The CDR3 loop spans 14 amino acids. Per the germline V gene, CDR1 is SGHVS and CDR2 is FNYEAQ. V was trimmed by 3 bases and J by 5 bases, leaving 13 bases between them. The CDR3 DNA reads TGTGCCAGCAGCTTGGAGAGCCTGGGGGAGACCCAGTACTTC. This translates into CASSLESLGETQYF. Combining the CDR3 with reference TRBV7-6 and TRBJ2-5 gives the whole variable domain GAGVSQSPRYKVTKRGQDVALRCDPISGHVSLYWYRQALGQGPEFLTYFNYEAQQDKSGLPNDRFSAERPEGSISTLTIQRTEQRDSAMYRCASSLESLGETQYFGPGTRLLVL.

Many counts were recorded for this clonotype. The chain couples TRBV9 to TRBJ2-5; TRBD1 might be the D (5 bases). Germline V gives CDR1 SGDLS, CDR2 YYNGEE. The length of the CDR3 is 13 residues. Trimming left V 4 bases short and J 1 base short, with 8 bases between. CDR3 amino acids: CASSFDSQETQYF. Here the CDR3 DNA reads TGTGCCAGCAGCTTCGACAGCCAAGAGACCCAGTACTTC.

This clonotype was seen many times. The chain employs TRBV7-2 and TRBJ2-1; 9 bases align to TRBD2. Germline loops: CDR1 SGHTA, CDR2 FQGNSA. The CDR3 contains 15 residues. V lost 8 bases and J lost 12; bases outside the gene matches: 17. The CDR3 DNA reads TGTGCCAGCCGCCCAACCGGGGTAGCGGGAGAACGGCAGTTCTTC. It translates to CASRPTGVAGERQFF.

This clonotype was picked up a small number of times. Here the CDR3 DNA reads TGTGCCAGCAGTTACCCCGGACAAGAGACCCAGTACTTC. Protein: CASSYPGQETQYF. The gene calls are TRBV6-5 and TRBJ2-5; D remains unclear. The CDR3 has 13 amino acids. Trimming left V 2 bases short and J 2 bases short, with 6 bases between. Germline CDR1 is MNHEY and CDR2 is SVGAGI.

The chain's CDR3 is CSARLGTEAFF. The CDR3 DNA reads TGCAGTGCCCGCCTGGGTACTGAAGCTTTCTTT. The chain links TRBV20-1 to TRBJ1-1, with D hard to call. V was trimmed by 6 bases and J by 5 bases, leaving 10 bases between them. The CDR3 runs 11 residues. The germline gives CDR1 DFQATT, CDR2 SNEGSKA (reference sequence).

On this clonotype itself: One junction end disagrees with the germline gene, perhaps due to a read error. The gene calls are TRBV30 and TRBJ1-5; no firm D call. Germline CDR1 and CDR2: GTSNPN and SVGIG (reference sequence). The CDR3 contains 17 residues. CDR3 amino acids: CARSPSTKTGYGQPQHF. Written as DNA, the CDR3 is TGTGCCAGGAGTCCAAGCACTAAGACTGGGTACGGTCAGCCCCAGCATTTT.

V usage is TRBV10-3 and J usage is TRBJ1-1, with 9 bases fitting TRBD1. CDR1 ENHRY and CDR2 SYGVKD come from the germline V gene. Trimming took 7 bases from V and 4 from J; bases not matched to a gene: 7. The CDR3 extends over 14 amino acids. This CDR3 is CAINPGQGSTEAFF. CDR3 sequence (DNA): TGTGCCATCAATCCGGGACAGGGCTCCACTGAAGCTTTCTTT.

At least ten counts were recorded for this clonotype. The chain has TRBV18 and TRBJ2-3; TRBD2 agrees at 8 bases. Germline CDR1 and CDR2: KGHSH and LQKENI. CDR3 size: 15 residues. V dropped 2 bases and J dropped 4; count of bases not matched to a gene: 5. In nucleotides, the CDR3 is TGTGCCAGCTCACCAAGCGGGGGTGGCTCAGATACGCAGTATTTT. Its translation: CASSPSGGGSDTQYF.

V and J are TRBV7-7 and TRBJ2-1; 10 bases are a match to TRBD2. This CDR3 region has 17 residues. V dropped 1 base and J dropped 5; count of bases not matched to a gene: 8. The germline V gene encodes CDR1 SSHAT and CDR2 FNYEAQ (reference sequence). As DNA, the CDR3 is TGTGCCAGCAGCTTAGGTTCCCCTAGCGGGAGTCACAATGAGCAGTTCTTC. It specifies CASSLGSPSGSHNEQFF.

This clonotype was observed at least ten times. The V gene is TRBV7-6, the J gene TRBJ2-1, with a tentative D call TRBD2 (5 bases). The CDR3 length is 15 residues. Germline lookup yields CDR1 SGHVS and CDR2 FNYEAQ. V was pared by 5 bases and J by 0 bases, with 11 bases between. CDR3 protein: CASSPTAGSYNEQFF. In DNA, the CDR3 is TGTGCCAGCAGCCCCACGGCGGGCTCCTACAATGAGCAGTTCTTC.

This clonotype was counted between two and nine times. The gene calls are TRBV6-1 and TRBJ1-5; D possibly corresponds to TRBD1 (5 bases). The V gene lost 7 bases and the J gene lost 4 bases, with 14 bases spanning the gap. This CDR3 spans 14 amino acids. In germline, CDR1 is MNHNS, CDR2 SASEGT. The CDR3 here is CASTPDSWNQPQHF. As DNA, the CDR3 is TGTGCCAGCACCCCAGACAGCTGGAATCAGCCCCAGCATTTT.

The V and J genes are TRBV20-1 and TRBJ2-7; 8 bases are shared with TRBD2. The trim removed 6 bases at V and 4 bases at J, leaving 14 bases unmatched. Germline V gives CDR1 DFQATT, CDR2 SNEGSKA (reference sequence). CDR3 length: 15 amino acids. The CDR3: CSAPGVAGKTYEQYF. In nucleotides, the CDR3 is TGCAGTGCCCCGGGGGTAGCGGGAAAGACTTACGAGCAGTACTTC.

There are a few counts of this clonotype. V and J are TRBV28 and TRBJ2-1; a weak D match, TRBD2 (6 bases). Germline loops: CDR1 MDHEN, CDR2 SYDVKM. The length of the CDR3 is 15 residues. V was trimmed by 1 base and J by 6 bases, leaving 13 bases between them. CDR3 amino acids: CASSLFGGMGNEQFF. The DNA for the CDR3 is TGTGCCAGCAGTTTATTCGGGGGAATGGGCAATGAGCAGTTCTTC.

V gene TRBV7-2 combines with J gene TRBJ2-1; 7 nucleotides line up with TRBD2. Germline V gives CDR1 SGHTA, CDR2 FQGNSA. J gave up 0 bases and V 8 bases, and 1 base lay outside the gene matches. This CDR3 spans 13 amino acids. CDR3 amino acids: CASGGSSYNEQFF. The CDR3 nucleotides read TGTGCCAGCGGCGGGAGCTCCTACAATGAGCAGTTCTTC.

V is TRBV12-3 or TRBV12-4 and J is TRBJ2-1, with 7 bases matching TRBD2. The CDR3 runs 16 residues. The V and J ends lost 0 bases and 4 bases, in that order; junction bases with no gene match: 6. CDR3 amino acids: CASSLAQTSSYNEQFF. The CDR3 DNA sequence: TGTGCCAGCAGTTTAGCCCAGACTAGCAGTTACAATGAGCAGTTCTTC.

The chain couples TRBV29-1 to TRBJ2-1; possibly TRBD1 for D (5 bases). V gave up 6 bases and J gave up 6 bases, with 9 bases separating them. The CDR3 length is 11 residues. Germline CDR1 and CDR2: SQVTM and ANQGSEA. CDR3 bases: TGCAGCGTCAGGGCTATCAATGAGCAGTTCTTC. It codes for CSVRAINEQFF.

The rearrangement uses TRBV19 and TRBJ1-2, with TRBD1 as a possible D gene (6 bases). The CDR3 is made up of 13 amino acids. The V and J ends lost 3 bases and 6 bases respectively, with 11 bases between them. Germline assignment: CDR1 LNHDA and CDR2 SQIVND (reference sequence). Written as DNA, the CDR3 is TGTGCCAGTAGTATCACCAGGGGTGATGGCTACACCTTC. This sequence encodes CASSITRGDGYTF.

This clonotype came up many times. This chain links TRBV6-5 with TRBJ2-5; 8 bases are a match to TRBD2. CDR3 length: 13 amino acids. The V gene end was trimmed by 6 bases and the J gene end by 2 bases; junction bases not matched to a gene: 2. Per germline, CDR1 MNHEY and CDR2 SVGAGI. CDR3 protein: CASRAGGQETQYF. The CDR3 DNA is TGTGCCAGCAGGGCGGGAGGACAAGAGACCCAGTACTTC.

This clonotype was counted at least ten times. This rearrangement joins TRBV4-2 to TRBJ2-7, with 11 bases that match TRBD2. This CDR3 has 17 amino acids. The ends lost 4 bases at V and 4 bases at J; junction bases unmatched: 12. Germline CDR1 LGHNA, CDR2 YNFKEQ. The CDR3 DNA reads TGTGCCAGCAGCCCTAAACCAGGGACTAGCGGACTATACGAGCAGTACTTC. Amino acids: CASSPKPGTSGLYEQYF.

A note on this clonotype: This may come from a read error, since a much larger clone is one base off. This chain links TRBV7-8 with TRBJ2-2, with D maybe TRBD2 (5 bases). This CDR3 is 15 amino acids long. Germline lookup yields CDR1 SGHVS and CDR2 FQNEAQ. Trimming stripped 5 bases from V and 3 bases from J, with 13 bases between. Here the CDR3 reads CASSRTRCDTGELFF. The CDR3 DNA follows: TGTGCCAGCAGCCGTACTAGATGTGACACCGGGGAGCTGTTTTTT.

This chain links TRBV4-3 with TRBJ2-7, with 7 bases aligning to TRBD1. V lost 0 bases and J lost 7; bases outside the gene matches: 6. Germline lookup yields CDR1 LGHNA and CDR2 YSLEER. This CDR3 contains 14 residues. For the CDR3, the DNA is TGCGCCAGCAGCCAAGATCGAGGGGGCGGGGAGCAGTACTTC. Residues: CASSQDRGGGEQYF.

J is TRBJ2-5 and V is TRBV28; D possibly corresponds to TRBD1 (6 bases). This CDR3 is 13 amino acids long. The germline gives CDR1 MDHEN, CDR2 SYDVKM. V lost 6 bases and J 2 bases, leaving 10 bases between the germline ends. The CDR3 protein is CASRAQGQETQYF. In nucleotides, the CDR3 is TGTGCCAGCAGGGCACAGGGACAAGAGACCCAGTACTTC.

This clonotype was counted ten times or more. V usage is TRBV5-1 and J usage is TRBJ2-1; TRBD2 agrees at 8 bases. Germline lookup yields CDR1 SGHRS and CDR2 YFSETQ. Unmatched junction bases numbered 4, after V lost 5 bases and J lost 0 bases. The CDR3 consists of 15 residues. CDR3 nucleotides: TGCGCCAGCAGAAACAGCGGGAGCTCCTACAATGAGCAGTTCTTC. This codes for CASRNSGSSYNEQFF.

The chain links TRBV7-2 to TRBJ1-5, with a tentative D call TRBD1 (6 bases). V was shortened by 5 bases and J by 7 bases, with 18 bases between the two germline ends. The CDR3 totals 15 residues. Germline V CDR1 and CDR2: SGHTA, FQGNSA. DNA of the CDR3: TGTGCCAGCAGCGCAAAGCCGGGGGCTGGGCAGCCCCAGCATTTT. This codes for CASSAKPGAGQPQHF. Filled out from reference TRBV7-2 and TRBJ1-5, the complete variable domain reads GAGVSQSPSNKVTEKGKDVELRCDPISGHTALYWYRQSLGQGLEFLIYFQGNSAPDKSGLPSDRFSAERTGGSVSTLTIQRTQQEDSAVYLCASSAKPGAGQPQHFGDGTRLSIL.